This T cell receptor (beta chain) was retrieved from a study of blood T cells in healthy people across ages. It was approximately 9 milliliters of peripheral blood that were drawn from each donor. PBMCs were isolated at a quantity of at least 6.5 million per sample. This CDR3 comprises 16 residues. Germline values: CDR1 LGHNA, CDR2 YNFKEQ. J was trimmed by 5 bases and V by 2 bases; bases with no gene match: 5. Then a second PCR, running about 6 to 11 cycles, was carried out with a sample-barcoded 5' primer and a J-beta primer mix. The authors tagged each cDNA molecule using a template-switch adaptor with 12 random nucleotides. Paired-end reads containing CDR3 totaled no fewer than 2.5 million for each sample. From the 5' RACE reads, TCRdb called clonotypes with MiXCR, one entry per CDR3 protein. The table lists around 1.1 million distinct CDR3 sequences, 35% to 40% of them singletons.

The rearrangement uses TRBV4-2 and TRBJ2-1, with TRBD1 matching over 11 bases. The TCR was taken from a man younger than 35 in good health. The sequenced sample was blood. CDR3 amino acids: CASSQWWDRGDNEQFF. The CDR3 coding sequence is TGTGCCAGCAGCCAATGGTGGGACAGGGGGGACAATGAGCAGTTCTTC.